A single sample is the source of the 16 T cell receptor beta chains below, sequenced in a study of T cells in Graves' hyperthyroidism and ophthalmopathy. Researchers amplified the TCR beta CDR3 regions from RNA transcripts. With the HTBI primer set, the TCR CDR3 went through a first round of RT-PCR. MiXCR, applied by TCRdb to the multiplex PCR reads, yields one record per CDR3 protein. The sample records hundreds of thousands of distinct CDR3 sequences, 38% being singletons. The sample consisted of blood. All receptors come from a man younger than 35 with Graves' hyperthyroidism.

V is TRBV9 and J is TRBJ2-7; 7 positions agree with TRBD2. The germline V gene has CDR1 SGDLS and CDR2 YYNGEE. This CDR3 is built from 13 residues. For the CDR3, the DNA is TGTGCGGCCGGCGGGGGTACGGGCTACGAGCAGTACTTC. It translates to CAAGGGTGYEQYF.

As concerns this clonotype: In this CDR3 the conserved last residue, phenylalanine or tryptophan, is missing, so a read error is likely. This chain links TRBV24-1 with TRBJ2-7; D call uncertain. The V gene lost 11 bases and the J gene lost 5 bases, with 21 bases spanning the gap. This CDR3 region has 14 residues. CDR1 is KGHDR, CDR2 SFDVKD, per germline. The CDR3 sequence: CASSPSDGGDEQYL. CDR3 sequence (DNA): TGTGCCAGCAGCCCGTCGGACGGCGGCGACGAGCAGTACCTC.

The chain combines TRBV12-3 or TRBV12-4 with TRBJ1-1, with D possibly TRBD1 on 6 matching bases. Trimming shortened V by 7 bases and J by 6 bases, and 15 bases separated the two germline ends. CDR3 length: 13 amino acids. CDR3 DNA: TGTGCCAGCAAATTCAGGGGAGGTTCTGAAGCTTTCTTT. Protein product: CASKFRGGSEAFF.

The sample holds many counts of this clonotype. V is TRBV10-3 and J is TRBJ1-1, with a weak D call TRBD1 (5 bases). The V gene lost 2 bases and the J gene lost 5 bases, with 12 bases spanning the gap. The CDR3 loop spans 14 amino acids. The germline CDR1 and CDR2 sequences are ENHRY and SYGVKD. As DNA, the CDR3 is TGTGCCATCAGTGAGGCGGGGGACTGGACTGAAGCTTTCTTT. Protein product: CAISEAGDWTEAFF.

CDR3 protein: CASSLDSASNQPQHF. CDR3 bases: TGTGCCAGCAGCTTAGACAGCGCTAGCAATCAGCCCCAGCATTTT. The V and J genes are TRBV7-8 and TRBJ1-5; no definite D call. Germline assignment: CDR1 SGHVS and CDR2 FQNEAQ. Trimming took off 1 base at V and 0 bases at J, with 7 bases between the two ends. This CDR3 contains 15 residues.

The table lists this clonotype with many counts. The chain is built from TRBV11-3 and TRBJ2-5; 8 bases match TRBD2. Germline V gives CDR1 SGHNT, CDR2 YENEEA. Trimming at V came to 5 bases and at J to 4 bases, leaving 6 bases not matched to a gene. The CDR3 loop spans 14 amino acids. CDR3 protein: CASSGPGTRETQYF. DNA for the CDR3: TGTGCCAGCAGCGGACCCGGGACTAGAGAGACCCAGTACTTC.

The gene calls are TRBV10-3 and TRBJ2-3; no clear D gene. The germline gives CDR1 ENHRY, CDR2 SYGVKD. This CDR3 region has 12 residues. Trimming took 6 bases from V and 0 from J, leaving 4 bases between them. CDR3 loop: CAIRGSTDTQYF. In DNA, the CDR3 is TGTGCCATCAGGGGTAGCACAGATACGCAGTATTTT.

Note on this clonotype: At one boundary the junction diverges from the germline segment, which might be a read error. This chain links TRBV7-9 with TRBJ2-7; D might be TRBD2 (6 bases). CDR1 and CDR2 from the germline V gene are SEHNR and FQNEAQ (reference sequence). The CDR3 runs 13 residues. The CDR3 is CASAGLVTYEQYF. The CDR3 DNA reads as TGCGCCAGCGCGGGGCTAGTGACCTACGAGCAGTACTTC. The full variable domain, in which reference TRBV7-9 and TRBJ2-7 provide the parts outside the CDR3, is DTGVSQNPRHKITKRGQNVTFRCDPISEHNRLYWYRQTLGQGPEFLTYFQNEAQLEKSRLLSDRFSAERPKGSFSTLEIQRTEQGDSAMYLCASAGLVTYEQYFGPGTRLTVT.

This clonotype was seen many times. This chain uses TRBV29-1 with TRBJ2-7, with a tentative D call TRBD2 (5 bases). The CDR3 runs to 11 residues. Per the germline V gene, CDR1 is SQVTM and CDR2 is ANQGSEA. Trimming removed 6 bases from V and 6 bases from J, with 12 bases in between. The CDR3 sequence: CSVDSGGEQYF. The DNA for the CDR3 is TGCAGCGTCGACTCCGGAGGCGAGCAGTACTTC.

The sample holds many counts of this clonotype. The genes are TRBV29-1 and TRBJ2-7; D may be TRBD2 (6 bases). The germline CDR1 and CDR2 sequences are SQVTM and ANQGSEA. The V gene lost 5 bases and the J gene lost 6 bases, with 17 bases spanning the gap. This CDR3 has 13 amino acids. CDR3 DNA: TGCAGCGTTTTCCGGGACTCTGTGGGCGAGCAGTACTTC. The encoded protein is CSVFRDSVGEQYF.

This clonotype was recorded many times. The rearrangement links TRBV19 to TRBJ2-7; 7 bases agree with TRBD2. Trimming cost V 4 bases and J 2 bases; bases outside gene matches: 5. From germline, CDR1 is LNHDA and CDR2 SQIVND (reference sequence). CDR3 length: 14 residues. DNA for the CDR3: TGTGCCAGTAGTACAGCGGGGTTGGCCTACGAGCAGTACTTC. This sequence encodes CASSTAGLAYEQYF.

This clonotype was detected ten times or more. This chain joins TRBV20-1 and TRBJ1-6; D remains ambiguous. The V gene lost 0 bases and the J gene lost 4 bases, with 7 bases spanning the gap. CDR1 DFQATT and CDR2 SNEGSKA come from the germline V gene (reference sequence). CDR3 length: 14 amino acids. Written as DNA, the CDR3 is TGCAGTGCTAGAGATCGGCAGTATAATTCACCCCTCCACTTT. Its protein product is CSARDRQYNSPLHF.

This clonotype was seen only a few times. At one of its ends the junction is not consistent with the germline gene, which may arise from a read error. The V and J genes are TRBV6-6 and TRBJ2-3, with D possibly TRBD2 on 5 matching bases. The CDR3 is 17 amino acids. Germline lookup yields CDR1 MNHNY and CDR2 SVGAGI (reference sequence). CDR3 region: CATSDPGPSGSTDTQYF. The CDR3 DNA follows: TGTGCCACCAGTGATCCCGGACCCAGCGGAAGCACAGATACGCAGTATTTT.

This clonotype was picked up many times. This rearrangement joins TRBV7-6 to TRBJ1-1; D not certain. The length of the CDR3 is 13 residues. V shed 0 bases and J shed 4 bases, with 6 bases lying between them. Germline CDR1 and CDR2: SGHVS and FNYEAQ. The CDR3, as DNA: TGTGCCAGCAGCTTAGCGGAGAGCACTGAAGCTTTCTTT. Amino acid sequence: CASSLAESTEAFF. Full variable domain (remainder filled in from reference TRBV7-6 and TRBJ1-1): GAGVSQSPRYKVTKRGQDVALRCDPISGHVSLYWYRQALGQGPEFLTYFNYEAQQDKSGLPNDRFSAERPEGSISTLTIQRTEQRDSAMYRCASSLAESTEAFFGQGTRLTVV.

About this clonotype: This sequence may be a read error, since a much larger clone differs from it by one base. The chain uses TRBV5-6 and TRBJ2-7; D is perhaps TRBD2 (6 bases). Germline V gives CDR1 SGHDT, CDR2 YYEEEE. V lost 0 bases to trimming and J lost 2 bases, with 9 bases between them. The CDR3 consists of 14 residues. This CDR3 reads CASSLDGSAYEQYF. As DNA, the CDR3 is TGTGCCAGCAGCTTGGACGGGAGCGCCTACGAGCAGTACTTC. The variable domain in full, completed from reference TRBV5-6 and TRBJ2-7, reads DAGVTQSPTHLIKTRGQQVTLRCSPKSGHDTVSWYQQALGQGPQFIFQYYEEEERQRGNFPDRFSGHQFPNYSSELNVNALLLGDSALYLCASSLDGSAYEQYFGPGTRLTVT.

The chain combines TRBV10-3 with TRBJ1-1, with D unclear. CDR3 length: 14 amino acids. Between the trimmed V and J ends, which lost 10 bases and 4 bases, there was a span of 19 bases. CDR1 is ENHRY, CDR2 SYGVKD, per germline. This CDR3 is CASGPYEESTEAFF. For the CDR3, the DNA is TGTGCCAGCGGTCCCTACGAGGAGTCCACTGAAGCTTTCTTT.